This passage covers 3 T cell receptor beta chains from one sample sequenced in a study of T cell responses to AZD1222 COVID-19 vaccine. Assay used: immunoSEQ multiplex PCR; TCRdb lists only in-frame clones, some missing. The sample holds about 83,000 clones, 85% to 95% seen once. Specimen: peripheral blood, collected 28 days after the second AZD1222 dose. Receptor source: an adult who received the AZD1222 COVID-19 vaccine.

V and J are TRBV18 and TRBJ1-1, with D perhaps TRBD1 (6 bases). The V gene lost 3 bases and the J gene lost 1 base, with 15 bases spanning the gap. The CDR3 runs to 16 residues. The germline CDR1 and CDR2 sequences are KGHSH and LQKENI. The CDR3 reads CASSPLLSGANTEAFF. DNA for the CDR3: TGTGCCAGCTCACCCTTACTCTCGGGGGCGAACACTGAAGCTTTCTTT.

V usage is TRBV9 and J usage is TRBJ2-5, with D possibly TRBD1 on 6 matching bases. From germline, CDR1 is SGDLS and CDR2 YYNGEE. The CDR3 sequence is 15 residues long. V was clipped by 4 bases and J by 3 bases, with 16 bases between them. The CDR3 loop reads CASSIRGGGEETQYF. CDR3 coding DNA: TGTGCCAGCAGCATAAGAGGGGGTGGGGAAGAGACCCAGTACTTC.

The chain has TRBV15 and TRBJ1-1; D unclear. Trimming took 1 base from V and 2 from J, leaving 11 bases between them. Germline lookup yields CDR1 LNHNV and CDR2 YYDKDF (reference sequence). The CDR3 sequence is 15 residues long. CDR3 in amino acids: CATSRGVTLNTEAFF. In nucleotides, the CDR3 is TGTGCCACCAGCAGAGGGGTGACACTAAACACTGAAGCTTTCTTT.